These 28 T cell receptor beta chains were all obtained from the same sample, sequenced in a study of blood T cells in healthy people across ages. Then a second PCR, running roughly 7 to 11 cycles, was carried out with a sample-barcoded 5' primer and a J-beta primer mix. TCRdb re-derived calls from the 5' RACE reads in MiXCR, one entry per CDR3 protein. Among 800,000 to 900,000 distinct CDR3 sequences listed, around 62% were seen once. The sample was blood. Every receptor here comes from a man under 40 in good health.

The genes are TRBV12-3 or TRBV12-4 and TRBJ2-7, with 7 bases fitting TRBD1. The CDR3 totals 14 residues. V gave up 5 bases and J gave up 3 bases; unmatched junction bases: 7. The DNA for the CDR3 is TGTGCCAGCAGTCCCCAGGCAGGGGGCTACGAGCAGTACTTC. Translation gives CASSPQAGGYEQYF.

There are a few counts of this clonotype. The chain recombines TRBV9 with TRBJ2-7; TRBD1 might be the D (5 bases). The V and J ends lost 0 bases and 5 bases respectively, with 15 bases between them. Germline V gene data show CDR1 as SGDLS and CDR2 as YYNGEE. The CDR3 totals 15 residues. The CDR3 sequence: CASSVAGRERNEQYF. Written as DNA, the CDR3 is TGTGCCAGCAGCGTAGCGGGCAGGGAAAGGAACGAGCAGTACTTC.

The J gene is TRBJ2-3, the V gene TRBV6-6, with D possibly matching TRBD2 (6 bases). The CDR3 consists of 13 residues. V lost 9 bases to trimming and J lost 2 bases, with 12 bases between them. Germline assignment: CDR1 MNHNY and CDR2 SVGAGI (reference sequence). CDR3 sequence: CASAGSFTDTQYF. CDR3 nucleotides: TGTGCCAGTGCGGGGTCCTTCACAGATACGCAGTATTTT.

This rearrangement joins TRBV20-1 to TRBJ2-1; D perhaps matches TRBD1 (6 bases). Germline assignment: CDR1 DFQATT and CDR2 SNEGSKA (reference sequence). The CDR3 loop spans 15 amino acids. The V end lost 2 bases, the J end lost 10 bases, and 21 bases lay between the germline ends. The CDR3 bases are TGCAGTGCTAGACCCCCTCTCATACAGGGAAACGAGCAGTTCTTC. Protein: CSARPPLIQGNEQFF.

This clonotype was detected a few times. V usage is TRBV4-2 and J usage is TRBJ2-7; perhaps TRBD2 as D (5 bases). The germline gives CDR1 LGHNA, CDR2 YNFKEQ. V was shortened by 4 bases and J by 6 bases, with 10 bases between the two germline ends. The CDR3 loop spans 12 amino acids. The CDR3 sequence is CASSRTRGEQYF. CDR3 DNA sequence: TGTGCCAGCAGCCGTACCCGGGGCGAGCAGTACTTC.

The V call is TRBV7-8, the J call TRBJ1-6; weak D call: TRBD1 (5 bases). This CDR3 region has 17 residues. V was cut by 1 base and J by 0 bases, with 10 bases left in between. Germline V gives CDR1 SGHVS, CDR2 FQNEAQ. The CDR3 sequence: CASSLERGSSYNSPLHF. CDR3 coding DNA: TGTGCCAGCAGCTTAGAGCGGGGGAGCTCCTATAATTCACCCCTCCACTTT.

The rearrangement joins TRBV5-1 to TRBJ1-6; perhaps TRBD1 as D (5 bases). Looked up from germline, CDR1 is SGHRS and CDR2 is YFSETQ. With 0 bases removed from V and 6 bases from J, the gap between germline ends came to 7 bases. This CDR3 contains 14 residues. The CDR3 here is CASSLEQANSPLHF. For the CDR3, the DNA is TGCGCCAGCAGCTTGGAACAGGCTAATTCACCCCTCCACTTT.

V gene TRBV12-3 or TRBV12-4 combines with J gene TRBJ2-3, with 8 nucleotides matching TRBD2. The CDR3 covers 15 residues. The J segment lost 8 bases and the V segment lost 5 bases, leaving 12 bases of the junction unmatched. The CDR3 sequence is CASSRSGTRVLTQYF. CDR3 coding DNA: TGTGCCAGCAGTCGCTCCGGGACTAGGGTCCTTACGCAGTATTTT.

V gene TRBV12-3 or TRBV12-4 combines with J gene TRBJ2-5; D remains unclear. Trimming cost V 0 bases and J 5 bases, with 10 bases left between them. This CDR3 region has 14 residues. The CDR3 loop reads CASSLADGVETQYF. CDR3 nucleotide sequence: TGTGCCAGCAGTTTAGCGGACGGTGTGGAGACCCAGTACTTC.

The V call is TRBV20-1, the J call TRBJ2-5; D gene uncertain. The CDR3 totals 15 residues. Germline CDR1 is DFQATT and CDR2 is SNEGSKA (reference sequence). With 0 bases removed from V and 0 bases from J, the gap between germline ends came to 11 bases. The CDR3 loop is CSARDGRRDQETQYF. CDR3 DNA: TGCAGTGCTAGAGATGGGCGTAGGGACCAAGAGACCCAGTACTTC.

This clonotype was observed a few times. The chain joins TRBV28 to TRBJ2-7, with 7 nucleotides matching TRBD1. Germline V gives CDR1 MDHEN, CDR2 SYDVKM. J gave up 3 bases and V 1 base, and 3 bases lay outside the gene matches. This CDR3 spans 14 amino acids. In DNA, the CDR3 is TGTGCCAGCAGTTTATCGGGACAGAGCTACGAGCAGTACTTC. Its translation is CASSLSGQSYEQYF.

On this clonotype itself: Just one base apart from a much larger clone, this may be a read error. The rearrangement joins TRBV7-2 to TRBJ2-5, with D unresolved. Per germline, CDR1 SGHTA and CDR2 FQGNSA. The CDR3 sequence is 14 residues long. CDR3 region: CVSSLGGNTKTQYF. In DNA form, the CDR3 reads TGTGTCAGCAGCTTAGGTGGCAACACAAAGACCCAGTACTTC.

The chain has TRBV24-1 and TRBJ2-3; D gene uncertain. The V end was cut by 1 base, the J end by 1 base, with 5 bases between. This CDR3 comprises 14 residues. Germline assignment: CDR1 KGHDR and CDR2 SFDVKD. CDR3: CATSDFDGTDTQYF. The CDR3, as DNA: TGTGCCACCAGTGATTTTGACGGCACAGATACGCAGTATTTT.

This chain uses TRBV28 with TRBJ2-7; D remains unclear. Deletions cut 10 bases from V and 3 bases from J, with 16 bases between. This CDR3 has 13 residues. Germline CDR1 and CDR2: MDHEN and SYDVKM. The CDR3 loop is CATEDTPFYEQYF. The CDR3 region has the DNA TGTGCCACCGAAGACACCCCCTTCTACGAGCAGTACTTC.

This clonotype has more than one count but fewer than ten. The chain employs TRBV20-1 and TRBJ2-1; D remains unclear. Trimming cost V 3 bases and J 15 bases, with 6 bases left between them. The CDR3 is 8 amino acids. Per germline, CDR1 DFQATT and CDR2 SNEGSKA (reference sequence). The CDR3 nucleotides read TGCAGTGCTAGTTTCGGGTTCTTC. It translates to CSASFGFF.

V usage is TRBV4-2 and J usage is TRBJ2-4; 7 positions agree with TRBD1. Germline lookup yields CDR1 LGHNA and CDR2 YNFKEQ. CDR3 length equals 12 residues. After removal of 2 bases from V and 13 bases from J, the junction contained 5 bases not matched to a gene. The CDR3 here is CASSQSGGEQYF. The CDR3, as DNA: TGTGCCAGCAGCCAATCAGGGGGAGAGCAGTACTTC.

J is TRBJ1-6 and V is TRBV27, with unresolved D. The CDR3 loop spans 15 amino acids. CDR1 and CDR2 (germline): MNHEY, SMNVEV (reference sequence). Trimming took off 2 bases at V and 0 bases at J, with 5 bases between the two ends. CDR3 loop: CASSLDVSYNSPLHF. The DNA of the CDR3 is TGTGCCAGCAGTTTAGATGTCTCCTATAATTCACCCCTCCACTTT.

The rearrangement uses TRBV18 and TRBJ2-3; no clear D. This CDR3 region has 14 residues. Trimming shortened V by 0 bases and J by 5 bases, and 9 bases separated the two germline ends. Germline values: CDR1 KGHSH, CDR2 LQKENI. The CDR3 DNA is TGTGCCAGCTCACCACCGTCCCAGGAAGATACGCAGTATTTT. Translated: CASSPPSQEDTQYF.

In its sample, this clonotype was seen once. The V and J genes are TRBV20-1 and TRBJ1-2; 7 nucleotides align to TRBD1. Germline V gives CDR1 DFQATT, CDR2 SNEGSKA (reference sequence). J gave up 0 bases and V 1 base, and 14 bases lay outside the gene matches. The CDR3 extends over 18 amino acids. DNA for the CDR3: TGCAGTGCTAGAGGAGTCTGGGACAGTATACTAGCTAACTATGGCTACACCTTC. Its translation is CSARGVWDSILANYGYTF.

The chain carries TRBV4-3 and TRBJ2-6; 11 bases map to TRBD2. Germline CDR1 LGHNA, CDR2 YSLEER. The CDR3 covers 17 residues. V lost 2 bases to trimming and J lost 0 bases; unmatched junction nucleotides: 0. CDR3 loop: CASSQLAGGSGANVLTF. Here the CDR3 DNA reads TGCGCCAGCAGCCAACTAGCGGGGGGCTCTGGGGCCAACGTCCTGACTTTC.

V and J are TRBV27 and TRBJ2-5; TRBD2 might be the D (5 bases). Trimming left V 3 bases short and J 5 bases short, with 10 bases between. CDR1 MNHEY and CDR2 SMNVEV come from the germline V gene (reference sequence). The CDR3 contains 13 residues. The CDR3, as DNA: TGTGCCAGCAGTTTGAACGGGGTGGAGACCCAGTACTTC. It yields the protein CASSLNGVETQYF.

This chain joins TRBV5-5 and TRBJ1-4; D not resolved. This CDR3 region has 15 residues. Germline CDR1 SGHKS, CDR2 YYEKEE (reference sequence). Trimming stripped 0 bases from V and 4 bases from J, with 10 bases between. CDR3 protein: CASSLVEQINEKLFF. CDR3 sequence (DNA): TGTGCCAGCAGCTTGGTAGAACAGATTAATGAAAAACTGTTTTTT.

This clonotype was counted a few times. This chain connects TRBV7-9 to TRBJ2-1; 11 positions agree with TRBD1. J gave up 9 bases and V 3 bases, and 1 base lay outside the gene matches. From germline, CDR1 is SEHNR and CDR2 FQNEAQ (reference sequence). The CDR3 runs to 13 residues. The CDR3 here is CASSFGTGGEQFF. In nucleotides, the CDR3 is TGTGCCAGCAGCTTTGGGACAGGGGGTGAGCAGTTCTTC.

This chain links TRBV9 with TRBJ2-4; D uncertain. This CDR3 is built from 15 residues. V lost 4 bases and J lost 1, with 12 bases in between. Germline CDR1 is SGDLS and CDR2 is YYNGEE. Here the CDR3 DNA reads TGTGCCAGCAGCCTCCAACCGATGGCCAAAAACATTCAGTACTTC. Translation: CASSLQPMAKNIQYF.

The rearrangement uses TRBV7-2 and TRBJ2-5, with 10 bases matching TRBD2. The better agreement between TRBJ2-7 and the DNA end casts doubt on the J call. There are 16 residues in the CDR3. Germline V lookup: CDR1 SGHTA, CDR2 FQGNSA. The CDR3 is CASSSRTSGSRYEQYF. CDR3 sequence (DNA): TGTGCCAGCAGCTCCAGGACTAGCGGAAGCCGCTACGAGCAGTACTTC.

This clonotype has just a few counts. This chain joins TRBV27 and TRBJ1-4, with 8 positions matching TRBD1. With V trimmed by 5 bases and J by 7 bases, 12 bases remained unmatched. This CDR3 region has 16 residues. Germline CDR1 MNHEY, CDR2 SMNVEV (reference sequence). The CDR3 nucleotides are TGTGCCAGCAGTCTGCTCCCGACAGGGGATGGTGAAAAACTGTTTTTT. Its translation is CASSLLPTGDGEKLFF.

The chain has TRBV28 and TRBJ2-1, with 9 bases identical to TRBD2. The CDR3 contains 14 residues. The germline CDR1 and CDR2 sequences are MDHEN and SYDVKM. V dropped 1 base and J dropped 7; count of bases not matched to a gene: 2. The CDR3 DNA is TGTGCCAGCAGTTTATTGACTAGCGGAAATGAGCAGTTCTTC. It translates to CASSLLTSGNEQFF.

The chain links TRBV5-1 to TRBJ2-5; D not certain. The end of the DNA aligns better with TRBJ2-7, so the J call may be wrong. This CDR3 contains 14 residues. Germline values: CDR1 SGHRS, CDR2 YFSETQ. For the CDR3, the DNA is TGCGCCAGCAGCTCGACGGGCCAAACCTACGAGCAGTACTTC. Amino acid sequence: CASSSTGQTYEQYF.